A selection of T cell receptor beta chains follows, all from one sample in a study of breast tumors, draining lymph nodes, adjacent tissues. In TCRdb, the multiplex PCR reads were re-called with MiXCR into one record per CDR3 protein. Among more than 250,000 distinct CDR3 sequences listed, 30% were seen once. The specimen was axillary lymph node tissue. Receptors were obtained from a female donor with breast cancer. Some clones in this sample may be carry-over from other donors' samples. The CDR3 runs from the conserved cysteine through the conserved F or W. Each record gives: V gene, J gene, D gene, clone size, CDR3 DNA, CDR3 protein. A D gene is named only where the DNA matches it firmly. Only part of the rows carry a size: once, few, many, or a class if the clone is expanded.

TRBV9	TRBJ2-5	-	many	TGTGCCAGCAGCGTAGCTATAGCGGCTAGCGAAGAGACCCAGTACTTC	CASSVAIAASEETQYF
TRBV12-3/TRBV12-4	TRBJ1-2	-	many	TGTGCCAGCAGTTATTCGGGGGGCTATGGCTACACCTTC	CASSYSGGYGYTF
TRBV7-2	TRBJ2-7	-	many	TGTGCCAGCAGCACAGATACGGGAGCCCTCTCCTACGAGCAGTACTTC	CASSTDTGALSYEQYF
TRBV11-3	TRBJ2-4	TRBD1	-	TGTGCCAGCAGCTTAGGAGGACAGGGTGGTGACATTCAGTACTTC	CASSLGGQGGDIQYF
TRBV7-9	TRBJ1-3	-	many	TGTGCCAGCAGCTTAAGGGGGGTCTCTGGAAACACCATATATTTT	CASSLRGVSGNTIYF
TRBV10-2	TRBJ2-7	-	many	TGCGCCAGCAGTGAGACTAGCTCCAACGAGCAGTACTTC	CASSETSSNEQYF
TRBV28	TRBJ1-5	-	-	TGTGCCACCAGGGGTTTCCTTAATCAGCCCCAGCATTTT	CATRGFLNQPQHF
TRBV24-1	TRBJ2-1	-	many	TGTGCCACCAGTGATTCAAACGTCGTAGGCAATGAGCAGTTCTTC	CATSDSNVVGNEQFF
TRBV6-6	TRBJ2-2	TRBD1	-	TGTGCCAGCAGTTTTTTGTCCTGGATAGGTGGGACAGTTCCGAACACCGGGGAGCTGTTTTTT	CASSFLSWIGGTVPNTGELFF
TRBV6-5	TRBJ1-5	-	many	TGTGCCAGCAGTTACAGGTCCCCACAGGGCAGTGGTCAGCCCCAGCATTTT	CASSYRSPQGSGQPQHF
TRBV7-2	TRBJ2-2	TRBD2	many	TGTGCCAGCAGCTTAGGCGGGGGTAACACCGGGGAGCTGTTTTTT	CASSLGGGNTGELFF
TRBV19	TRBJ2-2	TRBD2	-	TGTGCCAGTAGAACTAGCGGGAACACCGGGGAGCTGTTTTTT	CASRTSGNTGELFF
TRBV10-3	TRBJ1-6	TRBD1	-	TGTGCCATCAGTGAGTCGAGGACCAGGGGGAAGGGTCCGCCCCTCCACTTT	CAISESRTRGKGPPLHF
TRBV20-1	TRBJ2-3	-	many	TGCAGTGCTAGAGATGACAGCGTCCCAGGGGATACGCAGTATTTT	CSARDDSVPGDTQYF
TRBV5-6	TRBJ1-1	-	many	TGTGCCAGCAGCTTGAGGGGGGCAGGAGCTTTCTTT	CASSLRGAGAFF
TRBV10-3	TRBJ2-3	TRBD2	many	TGTGCCATCAGTGAGGGGGGGGGGACAGATACGCAGTATTTT	CAISEGGGTDTQYF
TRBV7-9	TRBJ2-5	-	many	TGTGCCAGCAGCCGATTCGGGGAGGGGGCAAAAGAGACCCAGTACTTC	CASSRFGEGAKETQYF
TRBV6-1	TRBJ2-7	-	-	TGTGCCAGCAGGGTTCAGCACTCCTACGAGCAGTACTTC	CASRVQHSYEQYF
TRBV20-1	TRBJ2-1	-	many	TGCAGTGCTTCGGGACTTTACAATGAGCAGTTCTTC	CSASGLYNEQFF
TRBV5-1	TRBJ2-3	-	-	TGTGCCAGCAGCTGGGGACGGGACAACACAGATACGCAGTATTTT	CASSWGRDNTDTQYF
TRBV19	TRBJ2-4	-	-	TGTGCCAGTAGTATAGTAAGGGACATTCAGTACTTC	CASSIVRDIQYF
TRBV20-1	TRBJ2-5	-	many	TGCAGTGCTAGATTCGGGGGACTCGAGACCCAGTACTTC	CSARFGGLETQYF
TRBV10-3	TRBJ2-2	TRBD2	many	TGTGCCATCACCCCGGGACTAGCTAACACCGGGGAGCTGTTTTTT	CAITPGLANTGELFF
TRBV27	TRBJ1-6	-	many	TGTGCCAGTCGACCCAGTAGCTCCTATAATTCACCCCTCCACTTT	CASRPSSSYNSPLHF
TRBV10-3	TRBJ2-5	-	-	TGTGCCAGCGGAGGAGAGACCCAGTGCTTC	CASGGETQCF
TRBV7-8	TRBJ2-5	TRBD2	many	TGTGCCAGCAGCCCGACTAGCGGGAGAGCGGAGACCCAGTACTTC	CASSPTSGRAETQYF
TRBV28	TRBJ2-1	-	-	TGTGCCAGCAGTTTCCGCAGGGAAGCTGAGCAGTTCTTC	CASSFRREAEQFF
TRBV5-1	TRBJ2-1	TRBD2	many	TGCGCCAGCAGCTCAACCTTTTTCGGACTAGCGGGAGTAGCCGATGAGCAGTTCTTC	CASSSTFFGLAGVADEQFF
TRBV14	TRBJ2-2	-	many	TGTGCCAGCAGCCAAGTTAACACCGGGGAGCTGTTTTTT	CASSQVNTGELFF
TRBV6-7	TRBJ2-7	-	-	TGTGCCCACGGCGCGGTCCCAGGTCCCTACGAGCAGTACTTC	CAHGAVPGPYEQYF